These 18 T cell receptor beta chains share one sample of origin, sequenced in a study of T cells in Graves' hyperthyroidism and ophthalmopathy. Amplified TCR beta CDR3 regions derived from RNA transcripts. Initially, a first-round RT-PCR of the TCR CDR3 employed the HTBI primer set. TCRdb processed the multiplex PCR reads anew with MiXCR; each CDR3 protein has one entry. The top ten clones hold about a fifth of a sample with under 450,000 distinct CDR3 sequences, roughly 13% of them seen once. Sequenced sample: blood. These TCRs come from a young man with Graves' hyperthyroidism that later progressed to Graves' ophthalmopathy.

Many counts were recorded for this clonotype. This chain links TRBV28 with TRBJ1-2; D gene unclear. Germline V gives CDR1 MDHEN, CDR2 SYDVKM. Trimming shortened V by 2 bases and J by 4 bases, and 5 bases separated the two germline ends. This CDR3 has 12 residues. CDR3 amino acids: CASSLRSYGYTF. The CDR3 DNA reads TGTGCCAGCAGTTTAAGAAGCTATGGCTACACCTTC.

This clonotype was counted ten times or more. The rearrangement joins TRBV20-1 to TRBJ1-6; D is perhaps TRBD1 (5 bases). The CDR3 sequence is 15 residues long. The V end was cut by 3 bases, the J end by 6 bases, with 15 bases between. Per germline, CDR1 DFQATT and CDR2 SNEGSKA (reference sequence). The CDR3 reads CSARLGTGLNSPLHF. Here the CDR3 DNA reads TGCAGTGCTAGGTTGGGGACGGGACTTAATTCACCCCTCCACTTT.

This clonotype was detected ten times or more. This chain uses TRBV28 with TRBJ1-1; D gene unclear. The germline V gene has CDR1 MDHEN and CDR2 SYDVKM. This CDR3 spans 17 amino acids. Trimming left V 6 bases short and J 6 bases short, with 26 bases between. CDR3 amino acids: CASSLTSGRSLTAEAFF. Written as DNA, the CDR3 is TGTGCCAGCAGCCTTACTTCTGGCAGGAGCCTCACCGCTGAAGCTTTCTTT.

This clonotype was picked up many times. The rearrangement links TRBV2 to TRBJ2-7; D is perhaps TRBD1 or TRBD2 (5 bases each). Per germline, CDR1 SNHLY and CDR2 FYNNEI. The CDR3 consists of 16 residues. Trimming took off 7 bases at V and 2 bases at J, with 21 bases between the two ends. This CDR3 is CASIPGTPVIPYEQYF. The CDR3 nucleotides are TGTGCCAGCATTCCGGGGACGCCCGTAATTCCCTACGAGCAGTACTTC.

There are a few counts of this clonotype. The rearrangement links TRBV25-1 to TRBJ2-3; D perhaps matches TRBD2 (6 bases). This CDR3 spans 15 amino acids. The germline V gene has CDR1 MGHDK and CDR2 SYGVNS. Trimming took off 1 base at V and 5 bases at J, with 13 bases between the two ends. The CDR3 DNA is TGTGCCAGCAGTGAATTTACCGGGGGTGTAGATACGCAGTATTTT. Amino acid sequence: CASSEFTGGVDTQYF. Full variable domain (missing parts from reference TRBV25-1 and TRBJ2-3): EADIYQTPRYLVIGTGKKITLECSQTMGHDKMYWYQQDPGMELHLIHYSYGVNSTEKGDLSSESTVSRIRTEHFPLTLESARPSHTSQYLCASSEFTGGVDTQYFGPGTRLTVL.

This clonotype was seen only a few times. The gene calls are TRBV18 and TRBJ1-4; a weak D match, TRBD1 (6 bases). Trimming took off 4 bases at V and 2 bases at J, with 11 bases between the two ends. The germline V gene encodes CDR1 KGHSH and CDR2 LQKENI. This CDR3 is built from 15 residues. This CDR3 is CASSRRQETNEKLFF. DNA for the CDR3: TGTGCCAGCTCACGGAGACAGGAGACTAATGAAAAACTGTTTTTT.

This clonotype has a count of ten or more. This chain connects TRBV7-9 to TRBJ1-2; D unresolved. CDR3 length: 13 amino acids. Germline loops: CDR1 SEHNR, CDR2 FQNEAQ (reference sequence). The ends were cut back, 7 bases at V and 3 bases at J, with 12 bases in the middle. CDR3 in amino acids: CASTPTRDYGYTF. For the CDR3, the DNA is TGTGCCAGCACCCCAACCCGCGACTATGGCTACACCTTC.

In its sample, this clonotype was seen many times. In DNA, the CDR3 is TGTGCCAGCAGCCCAAGGGGGACAGGGGACACTGAAGCTTTCTTT. Translation: CASSPRGTGDTEAFF. This chain links TRBV7-9 with TRBJ1-1; TRBD1 matches 10 bases. The CDR3 sequence is 15 residues long. Germline CDR1 is SEHNR and CDR2 is FQNEAQ (reference sequence). V shed 5 bases, J shed 3 bases, and the junction held 6 bases outside the gene matches. Together with reference TRBV7-9 and TRBJ1-1, the CDR3 gives the full variable domain: DTGVSQNPRHKITKRGQNVTFRCDPISEHNRLYWYRQTLGQGPEFLTYFQNEAQLEKSRLLSDRFSAERPKGSFSTLEIQRTEQGDSAMYLCASSPRGTGDTEAFFGQGTRLTVV.

This clonotype was observed many times. This chain links TRBV5-1 with TRBJ2-7, with D possibly matching TRBD1 (5 bases). The CDR3 sequence is 14 residues long. Germline V gene sequence: CDR1 SGHRS, CDR2 YFSETQ. Trimming stripped 0 bases from V and 3 bases from J, with 10 bases between. CDR3 DNA sequence: TGCGCCAGCAGCTTGGAGGGGCCGCTCTACGAGCAGTACTTC. Amino acids: CASSLEGPLYEQYF.

The table lists this clonotype with many counts. This rearrangement joins TRBV18 to TRBJ2-3; TRBD1 is a possible D gene (5 bases). The CDR3 has 14 amino acids. Germline assignment: CDR1 KGHSH and CDR2 LQKENI. Trimming took 8 bases from V and 0 from J, leaving 12 bases between them. In DNA, the CDR3 is TGTGCCAGCCACCAGGGCAGAAGCACAGATACGCAGTATTTT. Residues: CASHQGRSTDTQYF.

This clonotype showed up many times. This chain's CDR3 is CASRDSQAQYF. The CDR3 nucleotides are TGTGCCAGCAGGGACAGTCAGGCGCAGTACTTC. The V call is TRBV6-1, the J call TRBJ2-7; perhaps TRBD1 as D (6 bases). V gave up 6 bases and J gave up 9 bases, with 12 bases separating them. Germline V CDR1 and CDR2: MNHNS, SASEGT. The CDR3 is 11 residues long.

This clonotype was found many times. The rearrangement links TRBV20-1 to TRBJ2-7, with D perhaps assigned TRBD1 or TRBD2 (6 bases each). The length of the CDR3 is 15 residues. Trimming stripped 8 bases from V and 1 base from J, with 21 bases between. The germline CDR1 and CDR2 sequences are DFQATT and SNEGSKA (reference sequence). The CDR3 nucleotides are TGCAGTCCTGGAACCGGGGGCCGACTTTCCTACGAGCAGTACTTC. Its protein product is CSPGTGGRLSYEQYF.

The sample holds a few counts of this clonotype. The V gene is TRBV24-1, the J gene TRBJ2-1; possibly TRBD1 for D (6 bases). V dropped 3 bases and J dropped 3 bases, with 11 bases sitting between them. CDR3 length equals 15 residues. Germline V gene sequence: CDR1 KGHDR, CDR2 SFDVKD. The CDR3 is CATSDPGTSYNEQFF. The CDR3 nucleotides are TGTGCCACCAGTGATCCCGGGACAAGCTACAATGAGCAGTTCTTC.

This clonotype was picked up many times. The chain carries TRBV28 and TRBJ2-7, with D unclear. This CDR3 has 12 amino acids. Germline CDR1 is MDHEN and CDR2 is SYDVKM. V gave up 6 bases and J gave up 1 base, with 7 bases separating them. CDR3 sequence: CASRTRSYEQYF. The CDR3 DNA follows: TGTGCCAGCAGGACACGTTCCTACGAGCAGTACTTC.

V is TRBV19 and J is TRBJ1-5, with D possibly being TRBD1 (5 bases). This CDR3 region has 14 residues. The V and J ends lost 3 bases and 1 base respectively, with 7 bases between them. The germline V gene has CDR1 LNHDA and CDR2 SQIVND (reference sequence). The CDR3 region has the DNA TGTGCCAGTAGTATCGGACACAGCAATCAGCCCCAGCATTTT. It yields the protein CASSIGHSNQPQHF. Variable domain in full (rest from reference TRBV19 and TRBJ1-5): DGGITQSPKYLFRKEGQNVTLSCEQNLNHDAMYWYRQDPGQGLRLIYYSQIVNDFQKGDIAEGYSVSREKKESFPLTVTSAQKNPTAFYLCASSIGHSNQPQHFGDGTRLSIL.

This clonotype was seen only a few times. The rearrangement uses TRBV4-1 and TRBJ2-5; D might be TRBD1 (5 bases). The CDR3 length is 16 residues. Germline V lookup: CDR1 MGHRA, CDR2 YSYEKL. Trimming stripped 2 bases from V and 3 bases from J, with 16 bases between. The CDR3: CASSQHQGTGKETQYF. In nucleotides, the CDR3 is TGCGCCAGCAGCCAACACCAGGGAACTGGGAAAGAGACCCAGTACTTC.

About this clonotype: This may come from a read error, since a much larger clone is one base off. V gene TRBV6-2 or TRBV6-3 combines with J gene TRBJ2-5; D possibly corresponds to TRBD2 (6 bases). In germline, CDR1 is MNHEY, CDR2 SVGEGT. V was pared by 0 bases and J by 7 bases, with 18 bases between. The CDR3 is 16 residues long. Here the CDR3 DNA reads TGTGCCAGCAGTTACTCGGGACCCGGATTGGGAGGGACCCAGTACTTC. Protein sequence: CASSYSGPGLGGTQYF.

This clonotype was recorded at least ten times. This chain links TRBV27 with TRBJ2-1, with 11 bases lining up with TRBD2. Germline V gene sequence: CDR1 MNHEY, CDR2 SMNVEV (reference sequence). The CDR3 covers 16 residues. Losses at the gene ends were 5 bases for V and 7 bases for J; bases not matched to a gene: 10. The CDR3 DNA is TGTGCCAGCAGTCTCATTAGCGGGGGGGCCCTGAATGAGCAGTTCTTC. This translates into CASSLISGGALNEQFF.